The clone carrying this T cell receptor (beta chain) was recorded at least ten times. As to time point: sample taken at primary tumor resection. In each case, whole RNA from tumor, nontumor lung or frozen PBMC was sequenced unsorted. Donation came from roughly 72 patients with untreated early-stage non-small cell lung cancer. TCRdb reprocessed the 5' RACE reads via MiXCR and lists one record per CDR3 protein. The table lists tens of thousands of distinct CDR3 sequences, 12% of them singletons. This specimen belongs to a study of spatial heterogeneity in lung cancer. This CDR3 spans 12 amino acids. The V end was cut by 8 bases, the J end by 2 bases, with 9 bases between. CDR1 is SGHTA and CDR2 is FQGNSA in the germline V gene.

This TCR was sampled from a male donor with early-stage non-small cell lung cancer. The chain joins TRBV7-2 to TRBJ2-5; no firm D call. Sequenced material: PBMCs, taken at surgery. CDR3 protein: CASSRTQETQYF. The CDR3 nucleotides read TGTGCCAGCTCCCGCACTCAAGAGACCCAGTACTTC.